These 17 T cell receptor beta chains share one sample of origin, sequenced in a study of T cell responses to AZD1222 COVID-19 vaccine. Some clones are missing from TCRdb's copy, which holds only in-frame ones; the method was immunoSEQ multiplex PCR. Found here are more than 110,000 clones, about nine tenths of them singletons; the top ten hold 4.7%. Sequencing was performed on peripheral blood, taken on day 0 of AZD1222 vaccination. The receptors were gathered from an adult in good health.

The CDR3 coding sequence is TGTGCCAGCAGCCGGGGACAGGGAATTACCTACGAGCAGTACTTC. It specifies CASSRGQGITYEQYF. The chain has TRBV14 and TRBJ2-7, with 9 nucleotides matching TRBD1. Germline V gives CDR1 SGHDN, CDR2 FVKESK. After removal of 4 bases from V and 2 bases from J, the junction contained 6 bases not matched to a gene. The CDR3 covers 15 residues.

V usage is TRBV30 and J usage is TRBJ1-2; tentative D call: TRBD1 (5 bases). The CDR3 runs to 12 residues. Per germline, CDR1 GTSNPN and CDR2 SVGIG (reference sequence). V was cut by 4 bases and J by 2 bases, with 8 bases left in between. The CDR3 coding sequence is TGTGCCTGGAATACAGGAAACTATGGCTACACCTTC. Its protein is CAWNTGNYGYTF.

The V call is TRBV27, the J call TRBJ1-2; D may be TRBD1 (5 bases). In germline, CDR1 is MNHEY, CDR2 SMNVEV (reference sequence). V lost 4 bases, J lost 4 bases, and 16 bases lay in between. The CDR3 totals 15 residues. CDR3 sequence (DNA): TGTGCCAGCAGTTCATTGACAGCGTGGGGCTATGGCTACACCTTC. It translates to CASSSLTAWGYGYTF.

The chain is built from TRBV6-4 and TRBJ1-6, with D unresolved. The CDR3 totals 13 residues. CDR1 is MRHNA and CDR2 is SNTAGT in the germline V gene. Trimming took 2 bases from V and 4 from J, leaving 3 bases between them. In DNA, the CDR3 is TGTGCCAGCAGTGACGGGTATAATTCACCCCTCCACTTT. This gives the protein CASSDGYNSPLHF.

The V and J genes are TRBV18 and TRBJ1-1; D gene unclear. Trimming pared 3 bases from V and 4 bases from J, leaving 6 bases between. Germline values: CDR1 KGHSH, CDR2 LQKENI. The CDR3 has 12 residues. The CDR3 loop reads CASSPRSTEAFF. The CDR3 region has the DNA TGTGCCAGCTCACCCCGTAGCACTGAAGCTTTCTTT.

In nucleotides, the CDR3 is TGCGCCAGCAGCCAAGTTCTCCGGGACGATGAAGCTTTCTTT. Its translation: CASSQVLRDDEAFF. V and J are TRBV4-1 and TRBJ1-1, with D possibly TRBD1 on 5 matching bases. With 1 base removed from V and 7 bases from J, the gap between germline ends came to 13 bases. The CDR3 totals 14 residues. CDR1 is MGHRA and CDR2 is YSYEKL in the germline V gene.

CDR3 sequence: CASSSRAGQFF. CDR3 DNA sequence: TGTGCCAGCAGTAGCCGGGCCGGGCAGTTCTTC. The rearrangement links TRBV28 to TRBJ2-1; D is unresolved. The germline CDR1 and CDR2 sequences are MDHEN and SYDVKM. V gave up 5 bases and J gave up 12 bases, with 11 bases separating them. The CDR3 has 11 amino acids.

The V gene is TRBV5-1, the J gene TRBJ2-6; TRBD1 agrees at 7 bases. With V trimmed by 2 bases and J by 2 bases, 1 base remained unmatched. Germline values: CDR1 SGHRS, CDR2 YFSETQ. This CDR3 has 15 amino acids. Written as DNA, the CDR3 is TGCGCCAGCAGCTTAACAGGGGCTGGGGCCAACGTCCTGACTTTC. Translation: CASSLTGAGANVLTF.

The rearrangement links TRBV9 to TRBJ2-5; 13 bases align to TRBD2. This CDR3 contains 16 residues. V shed 3 bases and J 7 bases; nucleotides not matched to a gene: 9. The germline V gene encodes CDR1 SGDLS and CDR2 YYNGEE. Here the CDR3 DNA reads TGTGCCAGCAGCGCAGGGACTAGCGGGACATGGGGGACCCAGTACTTC. It specifies CASSAGTSGTWGTQYF.

This chain links TRBV5-1 with TRBJ2-1; D may be TRBD1 (5 bases). Germline loops: CDR1 SGHRS, CDR2 YFSETQ. This CDR3 comprises 15 residues. V dropped 0 bases and J dropped 6 bases, with 13 bases sitting between them. As DNA, the CDR3 is TGCGCCAGCAGCTTGGTGTTGGGGCCGGGCAATGAGCAGTTCTTC. Protein: CASSLVLGPGNEQFF.

The J gene is TRBJ1-1, the V gene TRBV7-2; the match to TRBD1 covers 8 bases. J lost 5 bases, V lost 2 bases, and 4 bases had no gene match. CDR3 length: 14 residues. Per the germline V gene, CDR1 is SGHTA and CDR2 is FQGNSA. This chain's CDR3 is CASSLQGARTEAFF. DNA of the CDR3: TGTGCCAGCAGCTTACAGGGGGCGCGAACTGAAGCTTTCTTT.

The chain carries TRBV30 and TRBJ1-5; D ambiguous. The CDR3 covers 13 residues. From germline, CDR1 is GTSNPN and CDR2 SVGIG (reference sequence). V was clipped by 0 bases and J by 4 bases, with 7 bases between them. CDR3 DNA sequence: TGTGCCTGGAGTGTAGGTTTGAATCAGCCCCAGCATTTT. This codes for CAWSVGLNQPQHF.

This chain connects TRBV28 to TRBJ1-4; TRBD1 agrees at 8 bases. This CDR3 spans 15 amino acids. Germline CDR1 is MDHEN and CDR2 is SYDVKM. J gave up 4 bases and V 6 bases, and 7 bases lay outside the gene matches. For the CDR3, the DNA is TGTGCCAGCAGAAGTACAGGGGGAAGTAATGAAAAACTGTTTTTT. Its translation is CASRSTGGSNEKLFF.

This clone appeared a single time. This chain connects TRBV19 to TRBJ2-1, with 9 bases lining up with TRBD1. There are 14 residues in the CDR3. CDR1 and CDR2 from the germline V gene are LNHDA and SQIVND (reference sequence). V was clipped by 5 bases and J by 10 bases; unmatched bases: 9. For the CDR3, the DNA is TGTGCCAGTAGTGTGGGACAGGGCGTGTGGGAGCAGTTCTTC. It encodes CASSVGQGVWEQFF.

V is TRBV3-1 (or the pseudogene TRBV3-2) and J is TRBJ1-1; D is perhaps TRBD1 (5 bases). This CDR3 comprises 15 residues. CDR1 LGHDT and CDR2 YNNKEL come from the germline V gene (reference sequence). The V end was cut by 1 base, the J end by 6 bases, with 15 bases between. The CDR3: CASSQGQGGRSEAFF. The DNA of the CDR3 is TGTGCCAGCAGCCAAGGTCAGGGAGGAAGATCTGAAGCTTTCTTT.

The rearrangement links TRBV6-5 to TRBJ1-6; D not certain. With 6 bases removed from V and 10 bases from J, the gap between germline ends came to 13 bases. Germline CDR1 reads MNHEY; CDR2 reads SVGAGI. This CDR3 is built from 13 residues. For the CDR3, the DNA is TGTGCCAGCAGCCCGGACGGGATATCACCCCTCCACTTT. As protein: CASSPDGISPLHF.

The V gene is TRBV5-1, the J gene TRBJ1-1; D ambiguous. Germline V gene sequence: CDR1 SGHRS, CDR2 YFSETQ. V lost 1 base to trimming and J lost 1 base, with 11 bases between them. The CDR3 runs 15 residues. The CDR3 sequence: CASSLSLGENTEAFF. The CDR3 DNA is TGCGCCAGCAGCTTGAGTTTGGGAGAGAACACTGAAGCTTTCTTT.